The 18 T cell receptor beta chains below were found in one sample sequenced in a study of long-term antiretroviral therapy in people with HIV. Version v3.0 of the immunoSEQ assay ran at survey level. Data came from immunoSEQ multiplex PCR; TCRdb stores just in-frame clones and leaves some out. The sample lists about 4,800 clones; 85% to 90% were seen once. The input for sequencing was unsorted PBMCs, taken 1.3 years after starting antiretroviral therapy. The receptors shown here come from a woman in her 50s with HIV.

The chain has TRBV7-7 and TRBJ2-7; TRBD1 agrees at 8 bases. Trimming took 4 bases from V and 5 from J; bases not matched to a gene: 4. The germline gives CDR1 SSHAT, CDR2 FNYEAQ (reference sequence). The CDR3 has 13 residues. DNA for the CDR3: TGTGCCAGCAGCTCCGGACAGGGCAACGAGCAGTACTTC. Protein sequence: CASSSGQGNEQYF.

The chain carries TRBV4-2 and TRBJ2-7, with a weak D call TRBD1 (6 bases). V lost 6 bases, J lost 1 base, and 10 bases lay in between. Germline lookup yields CDR1 LGHNA and CDR2 YNFKEQ. The CDR3 loop spans 13 amino acids. The CDR3 DNA is TGTGCCAGCAGACACAGGGAATCCTACGAGCAGTACTTC. This codes for CASRHRESYEQYF.

V is TRBV9 and J is TRBJ2-3, with D possibly matching TRBD2 (5 bases). V lost 5 bases and J lost 6, with 10 bases in between. Germline values: CDR1 SGDLS, CDR2 YYNGEE. This CDR3 contains 12 residues. For the CDR3, the DNA is TGTGCCAGCAGTCGAAGGGAGGATACGCAGTATTTT. Residues: CASSRREDTQYF.

This clone showed up just a few times. For the CDR3, the DNA is TGTGCCAGCAGCGTGGACGAGAATGAGCAGTTCTTC. The encoded protein is CASSVDENEQFF. The chain has TRBV9 and TRBJ2-1; D is ambiguous. Trimming shortened V by 2 bases and J by 7 bases, and 7 bases separated the two germline ends. The CDR3 is made up of 12 amino acids. Germline-derived CDR1 and CDR2 are SGDLS and YYNGEE.

The gene calls are TRBV7-8 and TRBJ2-2; 11 nucleotides line up with TRBD1. This CDR3 is 21 amino acids long. Germline V gene sequence: CDR1 SGHVS, CDR2 FQNEAQ. V lost 5 bases and J lost 0; bases outside the gene matches: 17. CDR3: CASSRYLGQGATKPNTGELFF. CDR3 coding DNA: TGTGCCAGCAGCCGATATTTAGGACAGGGGGCCACCAAACCGAACACCGGGGAGCTGTTTTTT.

As for this clone: Other DNA sequences in the same sample also yield this CDR3. V and J are TRBV5-1 and TRBJ2-1; D ambiguous. From germline, CDR1 is SGHRS and CDR2 YFSETQ. The CDR3 covers 12 residues. Trimming removed 0 bases from V and 5 bases from J, with 3 bases in between. DNA for the CDR3: TGCGCCAGCAGCTTGGCCAACAATGAGCAGTTCTTC. It translates to CASSLANNEQFF.

The chain recombines TRBV5-1 with TRBJ2-7; D call uncertain. This CDR3 spans 15 amino acids. Trimming took off 0 bases at V and 3 bases at J, with 13 bases between the two ends. The V gene's germline CDR1 is SGHRS and CDR2 YFSETQ. The CDR3 is CASSLEGRTIYEQYF. The CDR3, as DNA: TGCGCCAGCAGCTTGGAGGGCAGGACGATCTACGAGCAGTACTTC.

The chain employs TRBV27 and TRBJ1-5; D ambiguous. Trimming pared 5 bases from V and 6 bases from J, leaving 8 bases between. This CDR3 contains 12 residues. CDR1 MNHEY and CDR2 SMNVEV come from the germline V gene (reference sequence). This chain's CDR3 is CASSVGGQPQHF. CDR3 sequence (DNA): TGTGCCAGCAGTGTAGGAGGTCAGCCCCAGCATTTT.

The rearrangement joins TRBV5-5 to TRBJ2-1, with 7 nucleotides matching TRBD2. V was clipped by 3 bases and J by 8 bases; unmatched bases: 11. Germline-derived CDR1 and CDR2 are SGHKS and YYEKEE (reference sequence). The CDR3 extends over 15 amino acids. CDR3 loop: CASSYKRGPVDEQFF. Written as DNA, the CDR3 is TGTGCCAGCAGCTATAAGCGGGGACCTGTCGATGAGCAGTTCTTC.

The chain employs TRBV6-5 and TRBJ1-2; maybe TRBD1 (5 bases). CDR3 length: 13 residues. V was pared by 6 bases and J by 6 bases, with 14 bases between. Germline V gene lookup returns CDR1 MNHEY and CDR2 SVGAGI. As DNA, the CDR3 is TGTGCCAGCAGGCCTACCCCCAGGGATGGCTACACCTTC. Amino acid sequence: CASRPTPRDGYTF.

V gene TRBV28 combines with J gene TRBJ1-4; weak D call: TRBD1 (6 bases). V gave up 6 bases and J gave up 2 bases, with 13 bases separating them. This CDR3 has 15 residues. Per the germline V gene, CDR1 is MDHEN and CDR2 is SYDVKM. DNA of the CDR3: TGTGCCAGCAGCGTGTCAACAGGGACTAATGAAAAACTGTTTTTT. It translates to CASSVSTGTNEKLFF.

This chain connects TRBV7-3 to TRBJ1-1; D gene uncertain. Germline V gives CDR1 SGHTA, CDR2 FQGTGA. This CDR3 region has 13 residues. Trimming left V 5 bases short and J 4 bases short, with 11 bases between. The CDR3 coding sequence is TGTGCCAGCAGCCCAAAGGCGGGCACTGAAGCTTTCTTT. It codes for CASSPKAGTEAFF.

V usage is TRBV19 and J usage is TRBJ1-1, with D unclear. The CDR3 is made up of 12 amino acids. Germline lookup yields CDR1 LNHDA and CDR2 SQIVND (reference sequence). Between the trimmed V and J ends, which lost 6 bases and 3 bases, there was a span of 8 bases. CDR3 region: CASRGDYTEAFF. The CDR3 DNA reads TGTGCCAGTAGGGGTGACTACACTGAAGCTTTCTTT.

This chain links TRBV5-5 with TRBJ1-3; D ambiguous. The CDR3 runs 14 residues. The V gene lost 2 bases and the J gene lost 0 bases, with 6 bases spanning the gap. The germline CDR1 and CDR2 sequences are SGHKS and YYEKEE (reference sequence). For the CDR3, the DNA is TGTGCCAGCAGCTTAACGAGCTCTGGAAACACCATATATTTT. This codes for CASSLTSSGNTIYF.

This sequence joins TRBV5-1 and TRBJ2-7; 8 nucleotides match TRBD1. Germline assignment: CDR1 SGHRS and CDR2 YFSETQ. J gave up 3 bases and V 5 bases, and 10 bases lay outside the gene matches. The CDR3 loop spans 15 amino acids. CDR3 region: CASSRQGTLIYEQYF. The CDR3 DNA follows: TGCGCCAGCAGTCGACAGGGGACGCTTATCTACGAGCAGTACTTC.

J is TRBJ1-6 and V is TRBV4-2, with a possible D match to TRBD1 (5 bases). This CDR3 is built from 18 residues. Per germline, CDR1 LGHNA and CDR2 YNFKEQ. V dropped 0 bases and J dropped 10 bases, with 22 bases sitting between them. The CDR3 sequence: CASSQEAPIWGEESPLHF. As DNA, the CDR3 is TGTGCCAGCAGCCAAGAGGCCCCAATCTGGGGCGAAGAATCACCCCTCCACTTT.

The chain uses TRBV6-5 and TRBJ1-1; D is uncertain. The length of the CDR3 is 15 residues. Trimming cost V 6 bases and J 1 base, with 15 bases left between them. CDR1 MNHEY and CDR2 SVGAGI come from the germline V gene. Here the CDR3 DNA reads TGTGCCAGCAGACCAGGTAGCACTTGGAACACTGAAGCTTTCTTT. Amino acids: CASRPGSTWNTEAFF.

The chain carries TRBV23-1 and TRBJ1-5; a weak D match, TRBD1 (5 bases). TRBV23-1 is flagged as an ORF with uncertain function. Trimming took 7 bases from V and 5 from J, leaving 12 bases between them. CDR3 length: 13 residues. CDR3 nucleotides: TGCGCCAGCACGGGATGGGGGGATCAGCCCCAGCATTTT. Residues: CASTGWGDQPQHF.